This record covers a single T cell receptor (beta chain). The antigen is not known. The source of the sample is a study of T cell responses to AZD1222 COVID-19 vaccine. Overall study findings and caveats: A mostly white British donor set with more females was recruited, and clonal diversity was possibly underestimated. Repertoire samples came only from after the peak T cell response. Targets within unmutated variant regions were reportedly found for nearly half of spike-specific TCRs.

Only in-frame clones appear in the TCRdb table, and some are missing; sequencing was by immunoSEQ multiplex PCR. The sample includes fewer than 150,000 clones, about 94% of them seen just once. This CDR3 spans 13 amino acids. The V gene lost 5 bases and the J gene lost 0 bases, with 10 bases spanning the gap. Looked up from germline, CDR1 is GTSNPN and CDR2 is SVGIG (reference sequence). The receptor was isolated from an adult in good health. The source was peripheral blood, collected on day 0 of AZD1222 vaccination. V gene TRBV30 combines with J gene TRBJ1-1; D not resolved. CDR3 amino acids: CAWGVGVNTEAFF. DNA for the CDR3: TGTGCCTGGGGGGTGGGAGTGAACACTGAAGCTTTCTTT. Full variable domain (missing parts from reference TRBV30 and TRBJ1-1): SQTIHQWPATLVQPVGSPLSLECTVEGTSNPNLYWYRQAAGRGLQLLFYSVGIGQISSEVPQNLSASRPQDRQFILSSKKLLLSDSGFYLCAWGVGVNTEAFFGQGTRLTVV.